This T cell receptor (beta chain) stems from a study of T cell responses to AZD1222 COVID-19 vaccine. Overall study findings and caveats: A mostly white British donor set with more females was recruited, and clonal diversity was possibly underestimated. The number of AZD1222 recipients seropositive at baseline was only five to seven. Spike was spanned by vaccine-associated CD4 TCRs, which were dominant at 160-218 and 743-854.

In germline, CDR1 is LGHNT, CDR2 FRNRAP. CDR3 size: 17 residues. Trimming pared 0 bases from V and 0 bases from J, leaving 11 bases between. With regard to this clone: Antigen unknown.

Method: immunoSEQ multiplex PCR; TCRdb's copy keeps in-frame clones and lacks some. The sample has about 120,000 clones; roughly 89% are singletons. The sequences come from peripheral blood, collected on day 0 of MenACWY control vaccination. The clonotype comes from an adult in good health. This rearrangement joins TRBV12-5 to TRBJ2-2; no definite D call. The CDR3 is CASGLVQKRSNTGELFF. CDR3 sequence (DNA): TGTGCTAGTGGTTTGGTACAGAAGCGTTCGAACACCGGGGAGCTGTTTTTT.